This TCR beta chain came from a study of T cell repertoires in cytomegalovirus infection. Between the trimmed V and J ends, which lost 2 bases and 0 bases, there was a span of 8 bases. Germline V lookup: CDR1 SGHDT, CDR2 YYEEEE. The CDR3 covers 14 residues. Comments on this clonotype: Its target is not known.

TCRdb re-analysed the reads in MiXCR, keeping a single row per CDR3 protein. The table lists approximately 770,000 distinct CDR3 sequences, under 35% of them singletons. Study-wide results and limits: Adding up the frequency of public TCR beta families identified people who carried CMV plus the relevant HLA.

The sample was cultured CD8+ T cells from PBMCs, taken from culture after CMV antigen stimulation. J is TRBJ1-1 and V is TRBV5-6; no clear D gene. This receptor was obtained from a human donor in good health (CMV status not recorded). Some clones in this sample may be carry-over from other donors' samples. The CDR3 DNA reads TGTGCCAGCAGCTTCGTTCAGATGAACACTGAAGCTTTCTTT. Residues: CASSFVQMNTEAFF.